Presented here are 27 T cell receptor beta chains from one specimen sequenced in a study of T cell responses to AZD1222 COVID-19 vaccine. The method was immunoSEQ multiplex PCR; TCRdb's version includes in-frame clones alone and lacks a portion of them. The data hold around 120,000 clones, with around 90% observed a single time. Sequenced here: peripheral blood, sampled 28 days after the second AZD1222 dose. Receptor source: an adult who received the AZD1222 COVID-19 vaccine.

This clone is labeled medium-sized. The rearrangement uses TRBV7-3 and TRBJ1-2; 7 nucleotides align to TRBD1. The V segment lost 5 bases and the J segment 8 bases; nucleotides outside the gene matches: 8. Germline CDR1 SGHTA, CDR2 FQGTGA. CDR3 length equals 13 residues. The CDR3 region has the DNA TGTGCCAGCAGCACCTCGAGGGGGCAAGGCTACACCTTC. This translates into CASSTSRGQGYTF.

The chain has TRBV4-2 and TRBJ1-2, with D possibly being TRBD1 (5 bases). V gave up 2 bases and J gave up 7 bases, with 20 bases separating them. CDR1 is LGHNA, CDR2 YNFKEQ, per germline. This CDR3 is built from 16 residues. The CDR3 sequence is CASSQPTGQPRSGYTF. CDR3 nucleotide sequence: TGTGCCAGCAGCCAACCCACGGGGCAGCCTCGATCTGGCTACACCTTC.

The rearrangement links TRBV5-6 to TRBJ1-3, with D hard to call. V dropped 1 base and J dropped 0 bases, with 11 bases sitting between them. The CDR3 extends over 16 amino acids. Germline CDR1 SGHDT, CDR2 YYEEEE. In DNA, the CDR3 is TGTGCCAGCAGCTTGCGGCAGGCCCTCTCTGGAAACACCATATATTTT. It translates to CASSLRQALSGNTIYF.

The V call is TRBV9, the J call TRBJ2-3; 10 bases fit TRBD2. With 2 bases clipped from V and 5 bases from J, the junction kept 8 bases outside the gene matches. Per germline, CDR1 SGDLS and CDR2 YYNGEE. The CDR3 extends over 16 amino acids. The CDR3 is CASSVLGTSVKDTQYF. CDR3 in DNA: TGTGCCAGCAGCGTTCTGGGGACTAGCGTGAAAGATACGCAGTATTTT.

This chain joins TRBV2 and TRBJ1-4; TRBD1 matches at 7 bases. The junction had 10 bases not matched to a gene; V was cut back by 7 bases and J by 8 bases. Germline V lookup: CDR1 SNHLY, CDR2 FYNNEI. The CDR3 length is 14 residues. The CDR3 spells CASKEDRVLEKLFF. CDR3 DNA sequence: TGTGCCAGCAAAGAAGACAGGGTGTTGGAAAAACTGTTTTTT.

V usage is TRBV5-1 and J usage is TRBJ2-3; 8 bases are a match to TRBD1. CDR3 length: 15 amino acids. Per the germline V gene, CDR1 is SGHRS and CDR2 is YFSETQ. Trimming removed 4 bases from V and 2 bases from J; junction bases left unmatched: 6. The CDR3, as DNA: TGCGCCAGCAGCCCAGGACAGGGTCCCACAGATACGCAGTATTTT. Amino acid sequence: CASSPGQGPTDTQYF.

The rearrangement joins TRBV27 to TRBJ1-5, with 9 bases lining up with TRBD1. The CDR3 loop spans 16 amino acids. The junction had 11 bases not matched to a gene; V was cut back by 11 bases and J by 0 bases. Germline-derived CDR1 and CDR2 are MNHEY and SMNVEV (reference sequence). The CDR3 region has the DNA TGTGCCCTCTCGGACAGGGGACCCTATAGCAATCAGCCCCAGCATTTT. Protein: CALSDRGPYSNQPQHF.

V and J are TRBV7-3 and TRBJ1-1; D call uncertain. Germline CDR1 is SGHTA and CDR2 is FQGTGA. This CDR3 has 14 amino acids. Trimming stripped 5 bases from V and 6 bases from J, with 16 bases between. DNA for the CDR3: TGTGCCAGCAGCCCAAACCCGGGGTACGCTGAAGCTTTCTTT. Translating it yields CASSPNPGYAEAFF.

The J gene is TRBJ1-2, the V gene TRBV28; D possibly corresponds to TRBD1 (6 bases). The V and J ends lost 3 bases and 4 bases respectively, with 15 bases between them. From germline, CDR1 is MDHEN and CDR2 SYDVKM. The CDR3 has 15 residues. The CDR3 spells CASSFLASTGYGYTF. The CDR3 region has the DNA TGTGCCAGCAGTTTTTTAGCCTCGACAGGCTATGGCTACACCTTC.

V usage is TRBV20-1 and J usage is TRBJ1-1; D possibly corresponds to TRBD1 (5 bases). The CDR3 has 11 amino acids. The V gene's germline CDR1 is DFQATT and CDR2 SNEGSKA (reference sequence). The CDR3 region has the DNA TGCAGGACAGCCCGGAACACTGAAGCTTTCTTT. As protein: CRTARNTEAFF.

The CDR3 DNA follows: TGTGCCAGCAAGGCGGGAGCGGGGGAGCAGTACTTC. This translates into CASKAGAGEQYF. This chain joins TRBV27 and TRBJ2-7, with 7 positions matching TRBD2. This CDR3 comprises 12 residues. Germline-derived CDR1 and CDR2 are MNHEY and SMNVEV (reference sequence). V lost 7 bases to trimming and J lost 7 bases; unmatched junction nucleotides: 7.

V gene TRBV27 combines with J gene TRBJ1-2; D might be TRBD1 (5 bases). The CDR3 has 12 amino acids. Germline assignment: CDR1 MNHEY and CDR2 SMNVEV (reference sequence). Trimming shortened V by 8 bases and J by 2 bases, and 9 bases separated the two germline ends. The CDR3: CASGQQNYGYTF. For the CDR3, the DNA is TGTGCCAGCGGACAACAGAACTATGGCTACACCTTC.

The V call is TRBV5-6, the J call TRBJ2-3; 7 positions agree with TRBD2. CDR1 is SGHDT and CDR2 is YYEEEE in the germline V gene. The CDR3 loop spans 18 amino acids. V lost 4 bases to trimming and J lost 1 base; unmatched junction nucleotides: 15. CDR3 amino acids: CASSQITERGAGTDTQYF. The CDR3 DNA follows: TGTGCCAGCAGCCAGATAACAGAGCGGGGAGCCGGCACAGATACGCAGTATTTT.

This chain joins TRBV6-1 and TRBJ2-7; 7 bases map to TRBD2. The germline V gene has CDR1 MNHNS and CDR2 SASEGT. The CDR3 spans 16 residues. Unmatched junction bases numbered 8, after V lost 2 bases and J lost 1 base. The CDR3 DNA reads TGTGCCAGCAGTGAAATCCCACTAGCGCGTTCCTACGAGCAGTACTTC. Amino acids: CASSEIPLARSYEQYF.

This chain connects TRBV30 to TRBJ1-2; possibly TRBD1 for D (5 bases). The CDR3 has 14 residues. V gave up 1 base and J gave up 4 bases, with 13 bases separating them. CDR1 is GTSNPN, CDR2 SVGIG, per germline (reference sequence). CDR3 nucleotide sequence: TGTGCCTGGAGTGGGCCTGGGGACGGCTATGGCTACACCTTC. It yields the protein CAWSGPGDGYGYTF.

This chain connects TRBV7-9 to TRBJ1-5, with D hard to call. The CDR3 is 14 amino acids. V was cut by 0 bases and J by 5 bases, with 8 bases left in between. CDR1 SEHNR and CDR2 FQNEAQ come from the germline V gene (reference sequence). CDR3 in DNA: TGTGCCAGCAGCTTAGCGGGTTCTTATCAGCCCCAGCATTTT. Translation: CASSLAGSYQPQHF.

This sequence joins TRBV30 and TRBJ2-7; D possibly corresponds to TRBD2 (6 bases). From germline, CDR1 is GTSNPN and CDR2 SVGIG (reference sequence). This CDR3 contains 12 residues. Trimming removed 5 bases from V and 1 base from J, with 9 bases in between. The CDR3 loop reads CAWLAPSYEQYF. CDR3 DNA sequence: TGTGCCTGGCTAGCGCCTTCCTACGAGCAGTACTTC.

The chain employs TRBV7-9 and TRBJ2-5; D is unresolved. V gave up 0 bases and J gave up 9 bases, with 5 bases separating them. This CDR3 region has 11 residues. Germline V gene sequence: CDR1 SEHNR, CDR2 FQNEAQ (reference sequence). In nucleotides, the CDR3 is TGTGCCAGCAGCTTAGCTGAGGCCCAGTACTTC. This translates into CASSLAEAQYF. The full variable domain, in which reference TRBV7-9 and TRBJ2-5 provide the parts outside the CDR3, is DTGVSQNPRHKITKRGQNVTFRCDPISEHNRLYWYRQTLGQGPEFLTYFQNEAQLEKSRLLSDRFSAERPKGSFSTLEIQRTEQGDSAMYLCASSLAEAQYFGPGTRLLVL.

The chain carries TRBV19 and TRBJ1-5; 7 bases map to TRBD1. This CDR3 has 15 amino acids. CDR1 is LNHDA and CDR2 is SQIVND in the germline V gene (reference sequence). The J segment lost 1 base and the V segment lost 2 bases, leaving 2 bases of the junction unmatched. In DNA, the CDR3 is TGTGCCAGTAGTATAACGGGACAGAGCAATCAGCCCCAGCATTTT. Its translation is CASSITGQSNQPQHF.

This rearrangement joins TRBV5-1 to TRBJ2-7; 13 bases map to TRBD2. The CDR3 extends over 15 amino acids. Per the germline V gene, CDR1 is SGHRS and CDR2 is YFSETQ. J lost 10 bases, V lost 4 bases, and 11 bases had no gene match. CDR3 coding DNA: TGCGCCAGCAGCGTACTAGCGGGAGGGCCTAGGGAACAGTACTTC. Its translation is CASSVLAGGPREQYF.

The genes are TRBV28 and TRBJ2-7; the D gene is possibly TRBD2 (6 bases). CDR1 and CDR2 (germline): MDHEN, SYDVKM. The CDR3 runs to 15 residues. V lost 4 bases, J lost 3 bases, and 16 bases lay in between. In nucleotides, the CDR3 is TGTGCCAGCAGTTCCCCCTCGCGGGGTTTCTACGAGCAGTACTTC. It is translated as CASSSPSRGFYEQYF.

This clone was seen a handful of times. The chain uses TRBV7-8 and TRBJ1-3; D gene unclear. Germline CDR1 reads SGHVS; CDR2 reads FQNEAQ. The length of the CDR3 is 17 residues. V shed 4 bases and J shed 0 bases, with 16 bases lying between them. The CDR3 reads CASSSNPGRRSGNTIYF. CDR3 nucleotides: TGTGCCAGCAGCTCCAACCCCGGGCGCCGCTCTGGAAACACCATATATTTT.

The DNA of the CDR3 is TGTGCCAGTAGCCCGGTGGGAGGGGGCAGCGGCTACACCTTC. This translates into CASSPVGGGSGYTF. The chain employs TRBV19 and TRBJ1-2; 7 nucleotides agree with TRBD1. The V segment lost 6 bases and the J segment 8 bases; nucleotides outside the gene matches: 12. The CDR3 covers 14 residues. CDR1 and CDR2 (germline): LNHDA, SQIVND (reference sequence).

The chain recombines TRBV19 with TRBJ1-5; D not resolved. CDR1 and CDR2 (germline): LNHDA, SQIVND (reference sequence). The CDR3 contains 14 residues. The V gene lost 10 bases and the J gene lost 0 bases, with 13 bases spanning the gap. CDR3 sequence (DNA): TGTGCCACTAACGGACGGCATAGCAATCAGCCCCAGCATTTT. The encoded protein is CATNGRHSNQPQHF.

This CDR3 is CASSYGAQPQHF. The CDR3 DNA follows: TGTGCCAGCAGCTACGGTGCTCAGCCCCAGCATTTT. The chain has TRBV7-9 and TRBJ1-5; D gene uncertain. Germline V CDR1 and CDR2: SEHNR, FQNEAQ (reference sequence). This CDR3 is built from 12 residues. The V end was cut by 4 bases, the J end by 6 bases, with 7 bases between.

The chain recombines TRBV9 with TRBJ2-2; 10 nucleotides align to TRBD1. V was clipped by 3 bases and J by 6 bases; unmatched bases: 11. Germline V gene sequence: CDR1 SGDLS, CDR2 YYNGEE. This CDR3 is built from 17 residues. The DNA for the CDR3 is TGTGCCAGCAGCGACTTTGACAGGGGGCAAAGGGCCGGGGAGCTGTTTTTT. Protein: CASSDFDRGQRAGELFF. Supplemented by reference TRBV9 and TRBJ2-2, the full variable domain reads DSGVTQTPKHLITATGQRVTLRCSPRSGDLSVYWYQQSLDQGLQFLIQYYNGEERAKGNILERFSAQQFPDLHSELNLSSLELGDSALYFCASSDFDRGQRAGELFFGEGSRLTVL.

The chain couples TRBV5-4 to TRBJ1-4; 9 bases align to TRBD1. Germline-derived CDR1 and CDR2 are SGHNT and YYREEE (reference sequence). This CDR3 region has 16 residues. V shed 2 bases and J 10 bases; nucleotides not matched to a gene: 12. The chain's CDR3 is CASSLGAGTGKGKLFF. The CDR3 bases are TGTGCCAGCAGCTTAGGGGCGGGGACAGGGAAGGGAAAACTGTTTTTT.